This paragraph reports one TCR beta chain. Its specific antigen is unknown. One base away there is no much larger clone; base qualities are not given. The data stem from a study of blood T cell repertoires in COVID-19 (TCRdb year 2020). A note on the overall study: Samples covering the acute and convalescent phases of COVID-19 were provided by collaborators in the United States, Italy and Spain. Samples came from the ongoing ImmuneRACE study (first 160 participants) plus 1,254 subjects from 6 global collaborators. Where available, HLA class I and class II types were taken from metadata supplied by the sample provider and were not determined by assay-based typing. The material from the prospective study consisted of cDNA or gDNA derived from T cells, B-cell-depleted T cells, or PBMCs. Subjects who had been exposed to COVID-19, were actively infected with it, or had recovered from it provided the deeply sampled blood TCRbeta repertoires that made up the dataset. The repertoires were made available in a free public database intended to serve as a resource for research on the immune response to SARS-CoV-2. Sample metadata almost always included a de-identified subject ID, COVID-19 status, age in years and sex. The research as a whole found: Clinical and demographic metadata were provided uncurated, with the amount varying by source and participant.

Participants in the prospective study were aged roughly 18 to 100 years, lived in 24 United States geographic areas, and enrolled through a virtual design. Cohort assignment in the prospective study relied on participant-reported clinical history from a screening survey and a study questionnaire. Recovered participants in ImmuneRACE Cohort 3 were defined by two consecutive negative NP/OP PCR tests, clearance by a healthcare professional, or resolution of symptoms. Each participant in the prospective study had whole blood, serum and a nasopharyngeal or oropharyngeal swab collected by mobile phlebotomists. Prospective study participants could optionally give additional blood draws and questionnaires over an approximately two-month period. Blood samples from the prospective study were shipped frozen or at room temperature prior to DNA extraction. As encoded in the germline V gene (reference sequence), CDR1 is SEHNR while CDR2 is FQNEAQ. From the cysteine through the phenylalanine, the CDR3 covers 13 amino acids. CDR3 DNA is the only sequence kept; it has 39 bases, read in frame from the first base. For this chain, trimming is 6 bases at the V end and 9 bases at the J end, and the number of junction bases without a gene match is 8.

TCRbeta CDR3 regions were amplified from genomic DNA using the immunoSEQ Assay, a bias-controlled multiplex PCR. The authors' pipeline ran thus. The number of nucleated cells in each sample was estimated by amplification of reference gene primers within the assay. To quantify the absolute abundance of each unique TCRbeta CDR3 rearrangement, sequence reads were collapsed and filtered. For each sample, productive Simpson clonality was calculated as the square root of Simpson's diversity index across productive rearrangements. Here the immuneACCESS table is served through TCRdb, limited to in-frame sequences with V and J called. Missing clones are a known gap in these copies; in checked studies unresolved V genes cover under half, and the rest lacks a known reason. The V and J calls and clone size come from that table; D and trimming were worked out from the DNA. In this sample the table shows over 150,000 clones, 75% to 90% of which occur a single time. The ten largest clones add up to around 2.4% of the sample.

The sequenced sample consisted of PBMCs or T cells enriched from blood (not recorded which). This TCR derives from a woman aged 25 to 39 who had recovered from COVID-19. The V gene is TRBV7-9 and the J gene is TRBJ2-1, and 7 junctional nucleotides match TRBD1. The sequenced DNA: TGTGCCAGCAGGACAGGGATCGCCGCTGAGCAGTTCTTC. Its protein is CASRTGIAAEQFF.